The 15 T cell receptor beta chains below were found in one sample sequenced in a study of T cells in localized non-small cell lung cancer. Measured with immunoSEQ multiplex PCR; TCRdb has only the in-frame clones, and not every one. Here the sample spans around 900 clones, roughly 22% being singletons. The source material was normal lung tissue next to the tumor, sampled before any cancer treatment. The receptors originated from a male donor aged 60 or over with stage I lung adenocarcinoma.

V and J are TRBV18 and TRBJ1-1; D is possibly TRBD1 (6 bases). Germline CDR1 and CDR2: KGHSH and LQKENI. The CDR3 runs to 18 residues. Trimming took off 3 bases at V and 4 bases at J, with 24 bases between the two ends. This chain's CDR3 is CASSPFPPGGSGGTEAFF. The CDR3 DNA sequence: TGTGCCAGCTCACCTTTCCCGCCCGGGGGCTCTGGTGGCACTGAAGCTTTCTTT.

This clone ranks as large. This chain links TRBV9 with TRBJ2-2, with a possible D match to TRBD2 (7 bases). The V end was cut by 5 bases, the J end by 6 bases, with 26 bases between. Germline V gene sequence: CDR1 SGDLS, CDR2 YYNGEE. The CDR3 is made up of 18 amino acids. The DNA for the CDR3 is TGTGCCAGCAGTTCACCCCGCCGGGGGGCTTCCATCTCCGGGGAGCTGTTTTTT. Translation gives CASSSPRRGASISGELFF.

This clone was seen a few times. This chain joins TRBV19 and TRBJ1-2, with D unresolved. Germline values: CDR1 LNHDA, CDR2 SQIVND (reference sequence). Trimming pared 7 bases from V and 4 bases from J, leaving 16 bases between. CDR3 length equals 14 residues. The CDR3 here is CASTLPSVGYGYTF. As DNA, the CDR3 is TGTGCCAGTACCCTCCCCTCAGTCGGCTATGGCTACACCTTC.

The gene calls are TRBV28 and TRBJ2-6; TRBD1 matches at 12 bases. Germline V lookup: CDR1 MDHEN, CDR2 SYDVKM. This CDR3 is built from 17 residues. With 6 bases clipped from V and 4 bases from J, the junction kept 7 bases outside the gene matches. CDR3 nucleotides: TGTGCCAGCAGGGGACAGGGGGCGCCTATAGGGGCCAACGTCCTGACTTTC. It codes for CASRGQGAPIGANVLTF.

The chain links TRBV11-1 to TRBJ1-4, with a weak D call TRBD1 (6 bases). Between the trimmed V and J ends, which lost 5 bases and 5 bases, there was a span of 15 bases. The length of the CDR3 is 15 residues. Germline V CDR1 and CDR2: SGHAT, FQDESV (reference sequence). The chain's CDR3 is CASSPEGGVNEKLFF. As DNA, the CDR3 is TGTGCCAGCAGCCCTGAGGGGGGGGTAAATGAAAAACTGTTTTTT.

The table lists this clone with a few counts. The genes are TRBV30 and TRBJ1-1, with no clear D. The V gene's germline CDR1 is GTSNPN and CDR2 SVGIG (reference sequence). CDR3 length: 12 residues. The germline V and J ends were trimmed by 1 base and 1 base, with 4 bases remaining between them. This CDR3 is CAWSAPNTEAFF. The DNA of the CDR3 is TGTGCCTGGAGTGCACCGAACACTGAAGCTTTCTTT.

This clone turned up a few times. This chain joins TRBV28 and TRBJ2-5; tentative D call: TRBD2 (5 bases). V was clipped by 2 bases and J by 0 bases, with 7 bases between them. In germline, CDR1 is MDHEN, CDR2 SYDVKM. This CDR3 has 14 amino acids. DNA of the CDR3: TGTGCCAGCAGTTTAGTGGACTACCAAGAGACCCAGTACTTC. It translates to CASSLVDYQETQYF.

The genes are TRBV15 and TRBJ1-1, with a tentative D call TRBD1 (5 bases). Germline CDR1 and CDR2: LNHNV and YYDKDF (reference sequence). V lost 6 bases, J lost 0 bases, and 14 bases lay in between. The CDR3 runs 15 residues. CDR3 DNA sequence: TGTGCCACCAGTCTTAAGGGGAACATGAACACTGAAGCTTTCTTT. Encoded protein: CATSLKGNMNTEAFF.

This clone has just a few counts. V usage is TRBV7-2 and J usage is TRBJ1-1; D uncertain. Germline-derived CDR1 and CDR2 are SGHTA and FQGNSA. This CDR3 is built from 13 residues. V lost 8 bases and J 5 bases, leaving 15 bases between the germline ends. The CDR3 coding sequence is TGTGCCAGCCTAGAGTTTAGTCGGACTGAAGCTTTCTTT. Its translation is CASLEFSRTEAFF.

DNA of the CDR3: TGTGCCAGCAGCTGGAGCGGGAGTAACGAGCAGTACTTC. Translation: CASSWSGSNEQYF. The gene calls are TRBV28 and TRBJ2-7; 8 positions match TRBD2. Germline V gene data show CDR1 as MDHEN and CDR2 as SYDVKM. Germline trimming cut 6 bases from V and 5 bases from J; bases unmatched to any gene: 6. The CDR3 is 13 residues long.

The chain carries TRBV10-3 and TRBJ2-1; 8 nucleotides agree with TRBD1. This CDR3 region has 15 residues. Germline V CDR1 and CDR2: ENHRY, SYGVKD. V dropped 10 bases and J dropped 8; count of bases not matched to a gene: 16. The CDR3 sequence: CASALGQGGGDEQFF. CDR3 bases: TGTGCCAGCGCTTTAGGACAGGGAGGAGGTGATGAGCAGTTCTTC.

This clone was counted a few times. CDR3 nucleotides: TGTGCCAGCAGTCCAGGGGGCACAGATACGCAGTATTTT. Amino acids: CASSPGGTDTQYF. The chain joins TRBV28 to TRBJ2-3, with D possibly TRBD1 on 6 matching bases. Trimming shortened V by 5 bases and J by 1 base, and 7 bases separated the two germline ends. Germline lookup yields CDR1 MDHEN and CDR2 SYDVKM. The CDR3 contains 13 residues.

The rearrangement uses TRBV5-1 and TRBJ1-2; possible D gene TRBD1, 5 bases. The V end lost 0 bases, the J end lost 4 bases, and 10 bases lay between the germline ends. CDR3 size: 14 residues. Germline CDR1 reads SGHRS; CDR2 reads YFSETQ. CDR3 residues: CASSLEGTIYGYTF. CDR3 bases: TGCGCCAGCAGCTTGGAAGGGACTATCTATGGCTACACCTTC.

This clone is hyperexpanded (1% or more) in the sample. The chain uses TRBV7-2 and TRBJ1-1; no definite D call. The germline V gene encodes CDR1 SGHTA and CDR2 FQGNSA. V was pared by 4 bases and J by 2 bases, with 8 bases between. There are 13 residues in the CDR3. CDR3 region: CASSSTPNTEAFF. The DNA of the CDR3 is TGTGCCAGCAGCTCGACACCTAACACTGAAGCTTTCTTT. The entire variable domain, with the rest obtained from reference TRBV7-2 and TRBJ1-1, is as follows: GAGVSQSPSNKVTEKGKDVELRCDPISGHTALYWYRQSLGQGLEFLIYFQGNSAPDKSGLPSDRFSAERTGGSVSTLTIQRTQQEDSAVYLCASSSTPNTEAFFGQGTRLTVV.

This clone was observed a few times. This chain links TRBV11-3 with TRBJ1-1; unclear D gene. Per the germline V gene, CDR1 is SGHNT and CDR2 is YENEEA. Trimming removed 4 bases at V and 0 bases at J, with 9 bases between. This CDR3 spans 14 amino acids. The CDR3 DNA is TGTGCCAGCAGCTACGGACGGATGAACACTGAAGCTTTCTTT. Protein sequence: CASSYGRMNTEAFF.